This TCR beta chain emerged from a study of early T cells in non-severe SARS-CoV-2 infection. The study's findings and limits: Anti-spike CD8 responses were favored in VDJdb matching, and private and CD4 specificities were missed.

TCRdb passed the 5' RACE reads through MiXCR, listing each CDR3 protein once. The sample yields approximately 52,000 distinct CDR3 sequences, 7% to 9% seen once. About this clonotype itself: Its specificity is unknown.

The CDR3 is 14 residues long. Deletions cut 7 bases from V and 3 bases from J, with 12 bases between. Specimen: whole blood. The rearrangement links TRBV12-3 or TRBV12-4 to TRBJ1-4; weak D call: TRBD1 (5 bases). This receptor was taken from an adult who was a healthcare worker with PCR-confirmed SARS-CoV-2 infection or an uninfected control (not recorded which). CDR3 DNA: TGTGCCAGCACCCATTGGACACCTAATGAAAAACTGTTTTTT. Amino acid sequence: CASTHWTPNEKLFF.